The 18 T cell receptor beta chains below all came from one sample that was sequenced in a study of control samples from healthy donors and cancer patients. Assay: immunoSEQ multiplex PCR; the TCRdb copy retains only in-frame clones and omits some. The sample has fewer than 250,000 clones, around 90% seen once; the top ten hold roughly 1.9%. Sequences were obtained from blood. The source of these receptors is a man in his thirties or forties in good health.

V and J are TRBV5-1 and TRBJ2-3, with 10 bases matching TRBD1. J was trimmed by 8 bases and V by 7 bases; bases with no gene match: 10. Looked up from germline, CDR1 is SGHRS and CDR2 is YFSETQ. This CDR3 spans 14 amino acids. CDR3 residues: CASFLGDRGSTQYF. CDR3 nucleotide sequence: TGCGCCAGCTTCCTTGGGGACAGGGGTTCTACGCAGTATTTT.

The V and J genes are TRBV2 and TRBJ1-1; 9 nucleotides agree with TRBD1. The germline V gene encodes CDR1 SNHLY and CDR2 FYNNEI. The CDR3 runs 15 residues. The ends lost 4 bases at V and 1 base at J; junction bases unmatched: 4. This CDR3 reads CASSARQGENTEAFF. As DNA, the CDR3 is TGTGCCAGCAGTGCGAGACAGGGGGAGAACACTGAAGCTTTCTTT.

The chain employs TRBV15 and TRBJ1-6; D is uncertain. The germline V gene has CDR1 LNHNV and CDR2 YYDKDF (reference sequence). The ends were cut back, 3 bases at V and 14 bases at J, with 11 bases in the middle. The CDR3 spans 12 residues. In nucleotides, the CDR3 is TGTGCCACCAGCAGCCAAGGTTTGGCCCTCCACTTT. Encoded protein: CATSSQGLALHF.

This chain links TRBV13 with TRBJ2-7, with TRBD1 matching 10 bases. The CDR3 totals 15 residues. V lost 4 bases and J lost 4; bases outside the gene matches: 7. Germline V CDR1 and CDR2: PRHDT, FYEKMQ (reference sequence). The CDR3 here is CASSSPTGGEYEQYF. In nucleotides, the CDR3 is TGTGCCAGCAGCTCCCCGACAGGGGGCGAGTACGAGCAGTACTTC.

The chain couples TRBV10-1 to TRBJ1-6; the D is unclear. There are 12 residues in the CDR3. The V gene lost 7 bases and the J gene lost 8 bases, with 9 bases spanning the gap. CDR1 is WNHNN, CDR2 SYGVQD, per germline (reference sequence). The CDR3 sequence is CASNFTDSPLHF. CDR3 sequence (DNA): TGCGCCAGCAACTTCACTGATTCACCCCTCCACTTT.

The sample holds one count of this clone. In nucleotides, the CDR3 is TGTGCCAGCAGCCGCCTCACCGGGACTAGCGGATCAATTTACGAGCAGTACTTC. It specifies CASSRLTGTSGSIYEQYF. The chain employs TRBV4-2 and TRBJ2-7, with 11 bases matching TRBD2. Germline CDR1 is LGHNA and CDR2 is YNFKEQ. This CDR3 is 18 amino acids long. V was pared by 4 bases and J by 4 bases, with 15 bases of the junction left unmatched.

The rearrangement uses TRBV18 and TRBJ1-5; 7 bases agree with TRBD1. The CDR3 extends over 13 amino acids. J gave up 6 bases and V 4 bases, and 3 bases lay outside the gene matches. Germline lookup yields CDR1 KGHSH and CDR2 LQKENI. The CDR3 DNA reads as TGTGCCAGCTCACAGGGGGCCGCTCAGCCCCAGCATTTT. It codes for CASSQGAAQPQHF.

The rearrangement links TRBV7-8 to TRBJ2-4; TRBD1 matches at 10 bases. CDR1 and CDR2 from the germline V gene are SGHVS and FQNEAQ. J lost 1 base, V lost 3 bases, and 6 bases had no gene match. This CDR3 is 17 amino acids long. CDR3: CASSFSGTGAAKNIQYF. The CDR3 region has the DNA TGTGCCAGCAGCTTCTCTGGGACAGGGGCCGCCAAAAACATTCAGTACTTC. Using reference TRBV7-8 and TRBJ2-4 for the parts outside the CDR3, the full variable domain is GAGVSQSPRYKVAKRGQDVALRCDPISGHVSLFWYQQALGQGPEFLTYFQNEAQLDKSGLPSDRFFAERPEGSVSTLKIQRTQQEDSAVYLCASSFSGTGAAKNIQYFGAGTRLSVL.

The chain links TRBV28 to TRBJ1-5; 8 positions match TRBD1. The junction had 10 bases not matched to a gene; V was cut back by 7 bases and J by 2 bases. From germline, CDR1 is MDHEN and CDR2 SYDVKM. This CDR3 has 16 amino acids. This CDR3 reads CASNRPGQGGNQPQHF. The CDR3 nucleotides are TGTGCCAGCAATAGGCCTGGACAGGGAGGCAATCAGCCCCAGCATTTT.

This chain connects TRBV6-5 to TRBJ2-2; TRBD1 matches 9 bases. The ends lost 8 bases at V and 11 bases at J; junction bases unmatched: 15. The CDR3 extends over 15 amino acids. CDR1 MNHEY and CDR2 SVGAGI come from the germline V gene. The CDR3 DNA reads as TGTGCCAGCGGAGGCCCCCCACAGGGGGCAGGAGAGCTGTTTTTT. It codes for CASGGPPQGAGELFF.

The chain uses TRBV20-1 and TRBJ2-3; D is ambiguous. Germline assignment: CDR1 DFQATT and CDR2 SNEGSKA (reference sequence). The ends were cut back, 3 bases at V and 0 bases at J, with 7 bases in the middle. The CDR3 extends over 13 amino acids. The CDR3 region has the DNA TGCAGTGCTAGTGCACCAAGCACAGATACGCAGTATTTT. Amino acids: CSASAPSTDTQYF.

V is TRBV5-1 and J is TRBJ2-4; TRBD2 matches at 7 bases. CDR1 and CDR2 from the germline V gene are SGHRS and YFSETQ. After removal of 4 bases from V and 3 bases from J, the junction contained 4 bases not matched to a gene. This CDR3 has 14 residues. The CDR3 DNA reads TGCGCCAGCAGCCCCGGGGGGAACAAAAACATTCAGTACTTC. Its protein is CASSPGGNKNIQYF.

The CDR3 DNA is TGCGCCAGCAACCGGGACAGTTCTTCCTACGAGCAGTACTTC. It codes for CASNRDSSSYEQYF. This chain links TRBV5-1 with TRBJ2-7; TRBD1 matches at 7 bases. J was trimmed by 1 base and V by 6 bases; bases with no gene match: 7. From germline, CDR1 is SGHRS and CDR2 YFSETQ. The CDR3 consists of 14 residues.

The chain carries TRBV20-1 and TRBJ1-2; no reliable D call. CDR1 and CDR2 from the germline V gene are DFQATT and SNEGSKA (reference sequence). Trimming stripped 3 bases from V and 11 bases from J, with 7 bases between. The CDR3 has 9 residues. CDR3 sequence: CSASRGYTF. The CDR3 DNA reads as TGCAGTGCTAGTCGTGGTTACACCTTC.

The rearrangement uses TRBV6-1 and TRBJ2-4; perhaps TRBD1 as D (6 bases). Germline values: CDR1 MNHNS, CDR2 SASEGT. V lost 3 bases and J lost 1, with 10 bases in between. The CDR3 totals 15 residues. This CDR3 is CASSDQGLAKNIQYF. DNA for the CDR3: TGTGCCAGCAGTGATCAGGGGCTGGCCAAAAACATTCAGTACTTC.

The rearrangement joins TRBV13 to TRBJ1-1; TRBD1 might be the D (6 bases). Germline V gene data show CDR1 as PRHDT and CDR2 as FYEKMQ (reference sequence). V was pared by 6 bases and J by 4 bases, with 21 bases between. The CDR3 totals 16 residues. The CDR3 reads CASRDSSATKFTEAFF. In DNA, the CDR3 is TGTGCCAGCAGGGACAGCTCCGCCACCAAATTCACTGAAGCTTTCTTT.

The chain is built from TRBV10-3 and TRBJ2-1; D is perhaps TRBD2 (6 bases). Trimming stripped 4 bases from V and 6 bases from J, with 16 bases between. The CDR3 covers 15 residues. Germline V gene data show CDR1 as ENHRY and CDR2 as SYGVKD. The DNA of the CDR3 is TGTGCCATCAGTGGTAAAGGGGAGGCGGTCAATGAGCAGTTCTTC. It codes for CAISGKGEAVNEQFF.

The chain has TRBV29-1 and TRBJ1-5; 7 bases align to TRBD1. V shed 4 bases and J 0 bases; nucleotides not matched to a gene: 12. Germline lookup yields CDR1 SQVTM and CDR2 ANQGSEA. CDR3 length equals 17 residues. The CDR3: CSVARQGRNYSNQPQHF. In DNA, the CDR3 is TGCAGCGTTGCGAGACAGGGAAGAAATTATAGCAATCAGCCCCAGCATTTT.